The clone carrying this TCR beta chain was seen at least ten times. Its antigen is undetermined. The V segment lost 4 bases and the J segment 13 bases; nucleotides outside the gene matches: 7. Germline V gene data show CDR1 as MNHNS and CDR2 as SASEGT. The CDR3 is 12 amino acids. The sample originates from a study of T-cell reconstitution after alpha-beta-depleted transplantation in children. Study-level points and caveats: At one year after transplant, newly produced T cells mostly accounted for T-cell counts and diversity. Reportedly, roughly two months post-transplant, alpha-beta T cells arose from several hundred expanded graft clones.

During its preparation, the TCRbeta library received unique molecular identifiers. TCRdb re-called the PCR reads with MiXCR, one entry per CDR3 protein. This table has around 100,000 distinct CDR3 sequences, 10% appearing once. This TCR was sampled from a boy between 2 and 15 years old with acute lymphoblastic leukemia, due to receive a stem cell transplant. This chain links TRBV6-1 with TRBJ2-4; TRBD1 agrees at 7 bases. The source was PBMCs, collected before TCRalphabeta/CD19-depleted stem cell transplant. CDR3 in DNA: TGTGCCAGCAGTGGGACAGGTTCCCGGCAGTACTTC. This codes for CASSGTGSRQYF.